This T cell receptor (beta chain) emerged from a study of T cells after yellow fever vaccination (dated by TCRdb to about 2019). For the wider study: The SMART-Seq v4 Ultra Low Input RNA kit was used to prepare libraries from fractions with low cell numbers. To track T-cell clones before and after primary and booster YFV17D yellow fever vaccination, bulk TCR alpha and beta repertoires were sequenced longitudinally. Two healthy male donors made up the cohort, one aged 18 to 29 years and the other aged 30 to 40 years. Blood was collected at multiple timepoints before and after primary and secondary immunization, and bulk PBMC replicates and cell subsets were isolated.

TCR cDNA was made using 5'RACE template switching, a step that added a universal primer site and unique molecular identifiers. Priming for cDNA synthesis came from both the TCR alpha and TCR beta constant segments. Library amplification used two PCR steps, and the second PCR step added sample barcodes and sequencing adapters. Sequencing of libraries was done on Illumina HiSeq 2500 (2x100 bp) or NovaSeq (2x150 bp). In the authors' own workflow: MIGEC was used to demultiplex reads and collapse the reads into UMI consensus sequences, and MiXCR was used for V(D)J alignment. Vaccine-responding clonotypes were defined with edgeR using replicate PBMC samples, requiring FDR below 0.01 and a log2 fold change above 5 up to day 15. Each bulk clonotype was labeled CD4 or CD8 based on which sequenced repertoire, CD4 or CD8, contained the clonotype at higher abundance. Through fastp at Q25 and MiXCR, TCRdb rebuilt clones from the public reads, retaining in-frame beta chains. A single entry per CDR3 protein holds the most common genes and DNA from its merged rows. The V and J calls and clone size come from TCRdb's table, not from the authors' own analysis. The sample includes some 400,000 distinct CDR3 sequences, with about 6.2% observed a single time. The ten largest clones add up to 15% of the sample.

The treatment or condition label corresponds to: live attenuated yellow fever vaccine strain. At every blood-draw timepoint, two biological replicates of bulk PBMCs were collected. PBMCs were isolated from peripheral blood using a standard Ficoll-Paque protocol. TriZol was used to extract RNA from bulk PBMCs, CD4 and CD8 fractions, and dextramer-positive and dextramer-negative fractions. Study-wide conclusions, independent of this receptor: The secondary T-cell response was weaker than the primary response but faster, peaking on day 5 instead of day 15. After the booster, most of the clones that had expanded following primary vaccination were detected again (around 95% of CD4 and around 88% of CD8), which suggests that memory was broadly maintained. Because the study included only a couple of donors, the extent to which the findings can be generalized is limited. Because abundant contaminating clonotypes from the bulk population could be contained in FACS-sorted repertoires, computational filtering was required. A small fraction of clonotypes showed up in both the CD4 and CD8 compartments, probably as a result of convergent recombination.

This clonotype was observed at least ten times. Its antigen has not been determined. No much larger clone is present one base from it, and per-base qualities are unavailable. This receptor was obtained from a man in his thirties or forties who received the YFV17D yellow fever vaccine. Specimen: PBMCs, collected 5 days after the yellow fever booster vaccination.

The DNA reads as follows: TGTGCCAGCAGCGGAGCGGGAGGGCAGGATGAGCAGTTCTTC. Its protein reads: CASSGAGGQDEQFF. The V gene is TRBV5-6 and the J gene is TRBJ2-1, with 10 junctional bases fitting TRBD2. The germline V gene provides CDR1 SGHDT and CDR2 YYEEEE. The CDR3 measures 14 amino acids from cysteine to phenylalanine. Only the CDR3 DNA stays, 42 bases, in frame from base 1. Trimming accounts for 4 bases at V and 8 bases at J, while the number of junction bases matched to no gene is 6.